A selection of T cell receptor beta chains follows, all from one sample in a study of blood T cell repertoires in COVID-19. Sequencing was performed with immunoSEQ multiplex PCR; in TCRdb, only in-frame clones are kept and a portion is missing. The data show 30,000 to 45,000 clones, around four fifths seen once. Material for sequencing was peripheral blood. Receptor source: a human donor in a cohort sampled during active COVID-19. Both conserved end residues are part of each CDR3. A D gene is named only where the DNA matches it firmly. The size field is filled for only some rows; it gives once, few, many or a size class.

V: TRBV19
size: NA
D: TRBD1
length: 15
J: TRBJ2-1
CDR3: CATRNRGQGNNEQFF
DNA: TGTGCCACTAGGAATCGGGGACAGGGAAACAATGAGCAGTTCTTC

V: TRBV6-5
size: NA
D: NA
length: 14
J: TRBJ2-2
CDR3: CASSYRAAGGELFF
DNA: TGTGCCAGCAGTTACCGGGCTGCGGGGGGGGAGCTGTTTTTT

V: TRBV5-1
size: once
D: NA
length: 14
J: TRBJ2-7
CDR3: CASSLTQGNYEQYF
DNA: TGCGCCAGCAGCTTGACACAGGGCAACTACGAGCAGTACTTC

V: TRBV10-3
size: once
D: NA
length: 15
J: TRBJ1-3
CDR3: CASRGGAVSGNTIYF
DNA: TGTGCCTCAAGGGGGGGAGCTGTCTCCGGAAACACCATATATTTT

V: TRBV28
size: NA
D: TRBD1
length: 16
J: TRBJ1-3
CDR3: CASSAPGQGSGNTIYF
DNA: TGTGCCAGCAGTGCCCCGGGACAGGGTTCGGGAAACACCATATATTTT

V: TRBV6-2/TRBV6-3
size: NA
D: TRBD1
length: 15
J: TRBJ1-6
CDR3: CASSSGQGASSPLHF
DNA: TGTGCCAGCAGTTCCGGACAGGGGGCATCTTCACCCCTCCACTTT

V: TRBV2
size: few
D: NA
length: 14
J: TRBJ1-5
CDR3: CASNWVGDNQPQHF
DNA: TGTGCCAGCAACTGGGTAGGGGATAATCAGCCCCAGCATTTT

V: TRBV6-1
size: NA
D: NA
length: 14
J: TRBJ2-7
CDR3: CASSESAGSYEQYF
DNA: TGTGCCAGCAGTGAGTCGGCGGGGTCGTACGAGCAGTACTTC

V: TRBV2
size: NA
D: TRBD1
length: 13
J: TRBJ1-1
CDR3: CASSEGGQTEAFF
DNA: TGTGCCAGCAGTGAAGGGGGACAGACTGAAGCTTTCTTT

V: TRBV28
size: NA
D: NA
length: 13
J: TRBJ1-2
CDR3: CASSRGQNYGYTF
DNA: TGTGCCAGCAGCCGCGGACAGAACTATGGCTACACCTTC

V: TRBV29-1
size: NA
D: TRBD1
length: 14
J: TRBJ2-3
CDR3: CSVGGTGSTDTQYF
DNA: TGCAGCGTTGGCGGGACAGGGAGCACAGATACGCAGTATTTT

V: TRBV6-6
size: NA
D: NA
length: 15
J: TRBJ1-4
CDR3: CASSYSGQGNEKLFF
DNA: TGTGCCAGCAGTTATAGCGGGCAGGGGAATGAAAAACTGTTTTTT

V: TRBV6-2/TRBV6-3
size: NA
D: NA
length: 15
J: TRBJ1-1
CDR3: CASSYGGAGDTEAFF
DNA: TGTGCCAGCAGTTACGGGGGGGCGGGAGACACTGAAGCTTTCTTT

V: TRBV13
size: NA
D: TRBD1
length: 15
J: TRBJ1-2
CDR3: CASSLWRGQDYGYTF
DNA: TGTGCCAGCAGCTTATGGCGGGGACAGGATTATGGCTACACCTTC

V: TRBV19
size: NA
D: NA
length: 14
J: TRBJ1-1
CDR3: CASPTRAAVAEAFF
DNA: TGTGCCAGTCCCACAAGAGCGGCGGTCGCTGAAGCTTTCTTT

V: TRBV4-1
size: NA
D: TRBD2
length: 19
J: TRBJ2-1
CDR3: CASSQERTSGGASYNEQFF
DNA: TGCGCCAGCAGCCAAGAGAGGACTAGCGGGGGGGCAAGTTACAATGAGCAGTTCTTC

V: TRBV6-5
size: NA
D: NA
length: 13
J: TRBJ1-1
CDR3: CASSDRGYTEAFF
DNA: TGTGCCAGCAGCGACCGGGGGTACACTGAAGCTTTCTTT

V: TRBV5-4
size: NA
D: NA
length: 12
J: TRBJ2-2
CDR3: CASSSYTGELFF
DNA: TGTGCCAGCAGCTCCTACACCGGGGAGCTGTTTTTT

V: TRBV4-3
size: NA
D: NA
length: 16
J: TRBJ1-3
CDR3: CASSQDLEAQGNTIYF
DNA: TGCGCCAGCAGCCAAGACCTCGAGGCCCAGGGAAACACCATATATTTT